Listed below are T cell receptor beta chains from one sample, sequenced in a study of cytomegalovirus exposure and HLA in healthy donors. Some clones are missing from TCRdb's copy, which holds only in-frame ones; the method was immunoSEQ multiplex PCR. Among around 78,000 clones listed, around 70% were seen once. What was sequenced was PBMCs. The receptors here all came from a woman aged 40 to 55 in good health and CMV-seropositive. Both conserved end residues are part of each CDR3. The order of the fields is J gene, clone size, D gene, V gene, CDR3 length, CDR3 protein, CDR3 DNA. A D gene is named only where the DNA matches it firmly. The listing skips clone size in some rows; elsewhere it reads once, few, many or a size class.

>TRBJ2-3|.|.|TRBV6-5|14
CASSSRGITDTQYF
TGTGCCAGCAGTTCGAGGGGGATCACAGATACGCAGTATTTT
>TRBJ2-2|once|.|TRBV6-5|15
CASSYWAGVGGELFF
TGTGCCAGCAGTTATTGGGCAGGGGTCGGCGGGGAGCTGTTTTTT
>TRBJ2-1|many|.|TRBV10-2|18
CASSEGGHSTSSYNEQFF
TGCGCCAGCAGCGAGGGGGGACACTCCACGAGCTCCTACAATGAGCAGTTCTTC
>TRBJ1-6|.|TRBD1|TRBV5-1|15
CASSRDRGYNSPLHF
TGCGCCAGCAGCAGGGACAGGGGCTATAATTCACCCCTCCACTTT
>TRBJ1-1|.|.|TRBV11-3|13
CASSFPGETEAFF
TGTGCCAGCAGCTTCCCAGGGGAAACTGAAGCTTTCTTT
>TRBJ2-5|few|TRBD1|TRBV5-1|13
CASSQQGSQTQYF
TGCGCCAGCAGCCAACAGGGGTCGCAGACCCAGTACTTC
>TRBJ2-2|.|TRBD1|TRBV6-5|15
CASSRTGVNTGELFF
TGTGCCAGCAGCCGGACAGGGGTGAACACCGGGGAGCTGTTTTTT
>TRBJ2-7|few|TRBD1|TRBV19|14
CASSMDRSHYEQYF
TGTGCCAGTAGTATGGACAGGAGCCACTACGAGCAGTACTTC
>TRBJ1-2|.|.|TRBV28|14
CASSLGTQIIGYTF
TGTGCCAGCAGTTTAGGGACACAGATTATCGGGTACACCTTC
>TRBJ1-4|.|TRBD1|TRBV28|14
CASSPDRENEKLFF
TGTGCCAGCAGCCCCGACAGGGAGAATGAAAAACTGTTTTTT
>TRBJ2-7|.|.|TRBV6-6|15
CASTPGQGGPYEQYF
TGTGCCAGCACCCCTGGGCAGGGGGGTCCCTACGAGCAGTACTTC
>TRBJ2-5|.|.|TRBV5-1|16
CASSPNSDIGQETQYF
TGCGCCAGCAGCCCGAACTCCGACATCGGCCAAGAGACCCAGTACTTC
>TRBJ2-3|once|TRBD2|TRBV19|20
CASRSLQGRVRGGETDTQYF
TGTGCCAGTAGGTCACTACAGGGTAGAGTGCGGGGGGGCGAGACAGATACGCAGTATTTT
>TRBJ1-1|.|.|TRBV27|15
CASTPVYGKNTEAFF
TGTGCCAGCACCCCTGTCTACGGGAAGAACACTGAAGCTTTCTTT
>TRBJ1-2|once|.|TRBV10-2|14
CASREQQGPYGYTF
TGCGCCAGCAGAGAGCAACAGGGTCCCTATGGCTACACCTTC
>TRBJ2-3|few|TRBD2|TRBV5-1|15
CASSLAPSGADTQYF
TGCGCCAGCAGCTTGGCCCCTAGCGGGGCAGATACGCAGTATTTT
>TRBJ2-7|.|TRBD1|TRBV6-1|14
CASSRDRGSYEQYF
TGTGCCAGCAGCCGGGACAGGGGTTCCTACGAGCAGTACTTC
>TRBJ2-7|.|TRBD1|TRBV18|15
CASSPVPGQPYEQYF
TGTGCCAGCTCACCAGTTCCGGGACAGCCCTACGAGCAGTACTTC
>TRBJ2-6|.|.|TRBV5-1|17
CASSSGTTYSGANVLTF
TGCGCCAGCAGCTCCGGGACAACCTATTCTGGGGCCAACGTCCTGACTTTC
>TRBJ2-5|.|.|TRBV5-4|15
CASSWEETGKETQYF
TGTGCCAGCAGCTGGGAGGAGACAGGGAAAGAGACCCAGTACTTC
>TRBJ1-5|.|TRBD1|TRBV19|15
CASTVGTGVNQPQHF
TGTGCCAGTACCGTGGGGACAGGGGTCAATCAGCCCCAGCATTTT
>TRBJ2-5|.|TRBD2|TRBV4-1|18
CASSQDQGASGTQETQYF
TGCGCCAGCAGCCAAGATCAAGGGGCTAGCGGGACCCAAGAGACCCAGTACTTC
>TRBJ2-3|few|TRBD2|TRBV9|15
CASSPGTSARDTQYF
TGTGCCAGCAGCCCCGGGACTAGCGCTAGGGATACGCAGTATTTT